These 6 T cell receptor beta chains came from one sample sequenced in a study of beta chain features in type 1 diabetes. Expressed TCRB transcripts were sequenced, since all the RNA that had been isolated was reverse transcribed. The data were produced by immunoSEQ multiplex PCR, yet TCRdb's version contains in-frame clones alone and is incomplete. The sample lists 860,000 or so clones, roughly a sixth occurring once. The source material was naive CD4+ T cells from blood. These receptors were taken from a woman aged 18 to 35 in good health.

J is TRBJ2-3 and V is TRBV6-5; 9 nucleotides agree with TRBD2. This CDR3 comprises 16 residues. Germline CDR1 reads MNHEY; CDR2 reads SVGAGI. Unmatched junction bases numbered 3, after V lost 0 bases and J lost 2 bases. DNA of the CDR3: TGTGCCAGCAGTTACTCGGGACTAGCCTACACAGATACGCAGTATTTT. Translated, it gives CASSYSGLAYTDTQYF.

The chain joins TRBV5-6 to TRBJ1-4, with D hard to call. CDR3 length equals 13 residues. In germline, CDR1 is SGHDT, CDR2 YYEEEE. V was clipped by 0 bases and J by 8 bases, with 8 bases between them. The DNA for the CDR3 is TGTGCCAGCAGCTTGGGGGCGGGGGAAAAACTGTTTTTT. It is translated as CASSLGAGEKLFF.

There are a few counts of this clone. The chain couples TRBV28 to TRBJ1-5, with TRBD1 matching over 7 bases. V shed 3 bases, J shed 6 bases, and the junction held 11 bases outside the gene matches. In germline, CDR1 is MDHEN, CDR2 SYDVKM. CDR3 length: 16 amino acids. The CDR3 region has the DNA TGTGCCAGCAGTTTTTCGACAGGGTTTCCGGGTCAGCCCCAGCATTTT. Its translation: CASSFSTGFPGQPQHF. The complete variable domain, with remaining parts taken from reference TRBV28 and TRBJ1-5, reads DVKVTQSSRYLVKRTGEKVFLECVQDMDHENMFWYRQDPGLGLRLIYFSYDVKMKEKGDIPEGYSVSREKKERFSLILESASTNQTSMYLCASSFSTGFPGQPQHFGDGTRLSIL.

The chain has TRBV6-5 and TRBJ1-1; 10 bases line up with TRBD1. CDR3 length: 15 residues. Germline V gene lookup returns CDR1 MNHEY and CDR2 SVGAGI. The junction had 6 bases not matched to a gene; V was cut back by 4 bases and J by 4 bases. The chain's CDR3 is CASSSGQGGGTEAFF. The CDR3 DNA reads as TGTGCCAGCAGTTCCGGACAGGGGGGTGGCACTGAAGCTTTCTTT.

As concerns this clone: The sample carries other DNA sequences with the same CDR3. CDR3 bases: TGTGCCAGCAGTGATTACAATGAGCAGTTCTTC. Its translation is CASSDYNEQFF. The V gene is TRBV25-1, the J gene TRBJ2-1; D gene unclear. The germline V and J ends were trimmed by 3 bases and 4 bases, with 1 base remaining between them. Looked up from germline, CDR1 is MGHDK and CDR2 is SYGVNS. The CDR3 length is 11 residues.

This clone was counted a few times. V and J are TRBV11-1 and TRBJ2-1, with D perhaps given as TRBD1 or TRBD2 (5 bases each). Looked up from germline, CDR1 is SGHAT and CDR2 is FQDESV (reference sequence). The V end was cut by 5 bases, the J end by 6 bases, with 20 bases between. The CDR3 loop spans 16 amino acids. CDR3 nucleotide sequence: TGTGCCAGCAGCCAGTTCGGGACCCTGACCGGCAATGAGCAGTTCTTC. As protein: CASSQFGTLTGNEQFF.